Following are 26 T cell receptor beta chains from one sample sequenced in a study of blood T cell repertoires in COVID-19. Method: immunoSEQ multiplex PCR; TCRdb's copy keeps in-frame clones and lacks some. The data show approximately 51,000 clones, with about 85% seen just once and approximately 14% held by the top ten. Sequenced: peripheral blood. The receptor source for this set is a human donor in a cohort sampled during active COVID-19.

The count of this clone is one. The rearrangement uses TRBV7-9 and TRBJ2-7, with 11 bases lining up with TRBD2. The V segment lost 4 bases and the J segment 2 bases; nucleotides outside the gene matches: 4. CDR3 length: 15 amino acids. The V gene's germline CDR1 is SEHNR and CDR2 FQNEAQ (reference sequence). The CDR3 DNA follows: TGTGCCAGCAGCTCACTAGCGGGAGTCACCTACGAGCAGTACTTC. It yields the protein CASSSLAGVTYEQYF. Together with reference TRBV7-9 and TRBJ2-7, the CDR3 gives the full variable domain: DTGVSQNPRHKITKRGQNVTFRCDPISEHNRLYWYRQTLGQGPEFLTYFQNEAQLEKSRLLSDRFSAERPKGSFSTLEIQRTEQGDSAMYLCASSSLAGVTYEQYFGPGTRLTVT.

This rearrangement joins TRBV30 to TRBJ1-2, with TRBD1 matching over 10 bases. Germline loops: CDR1 GTSNPN, CDR2 SVGIG (reference sequence). Germline trimming cut 5 bases from V and 0 bases from J; bases unmatched to any gene: 9. CDR3 length: 16 amino acids. CDR3 amino acids: CAWHPGQGRANYGYTF. DNA for the CDR3: TGTGCCTGGCATCCGGGACAGGGGCGAGCTAACTATGGCTACACCTTC.

The chain joins TRBV5-5 to TRBJ2-7; possible D gene TRBD1, 7 bases. The CDR3 is 15 amino acids. The germline V gene has CDR1 SGHKS and CDR2 YYEKEE (reference sequence). The V and J ends lost 1 base and 4 bases respectively, with 15 bases between them. CDR3 sequence: CASSLSGGYQYEQYF. The CDR3 DNA reads TGTGCCAGCAGCTTGTCAGGGGGGTATCAGTACGAGCAGTACTTC.

The chain links TRBV7-2 to TRBJ1-2; D ambiguous. Per the germline V gene, CDR1 is SGHTA and CDR2 is FQGNSA. The CDR3 length is 15 residues. Trimming took off 5 bases at V and 4 bases at J, with 17 bases between the two ends. The CDR3 spells CASSPGGFAGYGYTF. The CDR3 coding sequence is TGTGCCAGCAGCCCAGGCGGGTTCGCTGGCTATGGCTACACCTTC.

The rearrangement links TRBV4-3 to TRBJ2-3; TRBD1 matches 8 bases. CDR3 length: 14 amino acids. Germline-derived CDR1 and CDR2 are LGHNA and YSLEER. V dropped 2 bases and J dropped 8; count of bases not matched to a gene: 6. The chain's CDR3 is CASSQTGGMGTQYF. CDR3 coding DNA: TGCGCCAGCAGCCAAACAGGGGGAATGGGTACGCAGTATTTT.

This sequence joins TRBV19 and TRBJ1-5; no reliable D call. The CDR3 length is 14 residues. Germline V lookup: CDR1 LNHDA, CDR2 SQIVND (reference sequence). Trimming cost V 3 bases and J 2 bases, with 8 bases left between them. Written as DNA, the CDR3 is TGTGCCAGTAGTATGGAGAGTGGCAATCAGCCCCAGCATTTT. It yields the protein CASSMESGNQPQHF. The whole variable domain, remainder taken from reference TRBV19 and TRBJ1-5, is DGGITQSPKYLFRKEGQNVTLSCEQNLNHDAMYWYRQDPGQGLRLIYYSQIVNDFQKGDIAEGYSVSREKKESFPLTVTSAQKNPTAFYLCASSMESGNQPQHFGDGTRLSIL.

The V and J genes are TRBV27 and TRBJ1-3; the match to TRBD1 covers 10 bases. The CDR3 sequence is 14 residues long. Germline V gives CDR1 MNHEY, CDR2 SMNVEV (reference sequence). Unmatched junction bases numbered 1, after V lost 6 bases and J lost 2 bases. The CDR3 nucleotides read TGTGCCAGCAGAGGACAGGGGGCTGGAAACACCATATATTTT. Translated, it gives CASRGQGAGNTIYF.

The gene calls are TRBV15 and TRBJ2-1, with 7 bases matching TRBD2. The CDR3 covers 15 residues. Germline-derived CDR1 and CDR2 are LNHNV and YYDKDF (reference sequence). Trimming cost V 0 bases and J 7 bases; bases outside gene matches: 6. CDR3 sequence reads: CATSRDLGGSNEQFF. In nucleotides, the CDR3 is TGTGCCACCAGCAGAGATCTGGGGGGGTCGAATGAGCAGTTCTTC.

J is TRBJ1-3 and V is TRBV18; no clear D. V dropped 1 base and J dropped 2 bases, with 9 bases sitting between them. CDR3 length equals 15 residues. Germline CDR1 reads KGHSH; CDR2 reads LQKENI. CDR3 nucleotides: TGTGCCAGCTCACCACAAGAGGCAGCTGGAAACACCATATATTTT. Translation: CASSPQEAAGNTIYF.

This clone was observed a handful of times. The V and J genes are TRBV18 and TRBJ2-5; D is ambiguous. The germline V gene encodes CDR1 KGHSH and CDR2 LQKENI. This CDR3 is built from 13 residues. V shed 3 bases and J shed 0 bases, with 5 bases lying between them. The DNA of the CDR3 is TGTGCCAGCTCACCCGGGTACCAAGAGACCCAGTACTTC. It is translated as CASSPGYQETQYF.

The CDR3 sequence is CASSLDAGVYSDTQYF. The CDR3 DNA sequence: TGCGCCAGCAGCTTGGATGCGGGGGTTTACTCAGATACGCAGTATTTT. V is TRBV5-1 and J is TRBJ2-3; 7 bases map to TRBD2. CDR3 size: 16 residues. Germline CDR1 is SGHRS and CDR2 is YFSETQ. V shed 0 bases and J 4 bases; nucleotides not matched to a gene: 8.

V usage is TRBV29-1 and J usage is TRBJ1-4; 8 bases are shared with TRBD1. V lost 4 bases and J lost 8; bases outside the gene matches: 3. Germline values: CDR1 SQVTM, CDR2 ANQGSEA. There are 12 residues in the CDR3. The CDR3 nucleotides read TGCAGCGTTGGGACAGGGAGGGAAAAACTGTTTTTT. Translation gives CSVGTGREKLFF.

The rearrangement links TRBV2 to TRBJ2-7, with 10 bases matching TRBD2. Per germline, CDR1 SNHLY and CDR2 FYNNEI. V gave up 2 bases and J gave up 9 bases; unmatched junction bases: 10. The CDR3 contains 15 residues. CDR3 protein: CASSENSGGPPGQYF. The CDR3 nucleotides are TGTGCCAGCAGTGAAAATAGCGGGGGGCCCCCGGGGCAGTACTTC.

The rearrangement joins TRBV5-1 to TRBJ1-4; 8 bases line up with TRBD1. This CDR3 is 14 amino acids long. Germline values: CDR1 SGHRS, CDR2 YFSETQ. Unmatched junction bases numbered 5, after V lost 3 bases and J lost 7 bases. The CDR3 protein is CASSSQGAGEKLFF. CDR3 coding DNA: TGCGCCAGCAGCTCCCAGGGGGCTGGTGAAAAACTGTTTTTT.

This clone appeared a single time. The chain combines TRBV19 with TRBJ2-1; 8 bases are a match to TRBD2. The CDR3 runs 15 residues. The germline V gene has CDR1 LNHDA and CDR2 SQIVND (reference sequence). V lost 0 bases, J lost 7 bases, and 5 bases stayed unmatched. CDR3 protein: CASSIEGGRFNEQFF. CDR3 DNA sequence: TGTGCCAGTAGTATAGAGGGCGGGAGGTTTAATGAGCAGTTCTTC. Full variable domain (outside the CDR3, taken from reference TRBV19 and TRBJ2-1): DGGITQSPKYLFRKEGQNVTLSCEQNLNHDAMYWYRQDPGQGLRLIYYSQIVNDFQKGDIAEGYSVSREKKESFPLTVTSAQKNPTAFYLCASSIEGGRFNEQFFGPGTRLTVL.

The rearrangement joins TRBV3-1 (or the pseudogene TRBV3-2) to TRBJ2-3; perhaps TRBD1 as D (6 bases). The CDR3 loop spans 17 amino acids. Trimming left V 0 bases short and J 3 bases short, with 16 bases between. Germline values: CDR1 LGHDT, CDR2 YNNKEL (reference sequence). CDR3 sequence (DNA): TGTGCCAGCAGCCAAGATCATCAGGGGCGCAGGACAGATACGCAGTATTTT. It is translated as CASSQDHQGRRTDTQYF.

V gene TRBV2 combines with J gene TRBJ2-3; 7 bases match TRBD1. Germline assignment: CDR1 SNHLY and CDR2 FYNNEI. V was pared by 5 bases and J by 0 bases, with 5 bases of the junction left unmatched. CDR3 length: 15 amino acids. The CDR3 DNA follows: TGTGCCAGCAGTCGACAGGGCGCTAGCACAGATACGCAGTATTTT. Translating it yields CASSRQGASTDTQYF.

This chain joins TRBV6-5 and TRBJ2-2; unclear D gene. This CDR3 has 14 amino acids. The V and J ends lost 6 bases and 3 bases respectively, with 11 bases between them. The V gene's germline CDR1 is MNHEY and CDR2 SVGAGI. CDR3 amino acids: CASSLDQDTGELFF. As DNA, the CDR3 is TGTGCCAGCAGCCTAGACCAAGACACCGGGGAGCTGTTTTTT.

The chain is built from TRBV7-2 and TRBJ1-2; D may be TRBD1 (5 bases). The CDR3 has 16 residues. The V end was cut by 4 bases, the J end by 2 bases, with 17 bases between. CDR1 is SGHTA, CDR2 FQGNSA, per germline. The CDR3 region has the DNA TGTGCCAGCAGCTGGGGCAGACCTATCCAAAACTATGGCTACACCTTC. This translates into CASSWGRPIQNYGYTF.

The V call is TRBV29-1, the J call TRBJ2-2; 7 nucleotides line up with TRBD1. The CDR3 runs 12 residues. Looked up from germline, CDR1 is SQVTM and CDR2 is ANQGSEA. Losses at the gene ends were 4 bases for V and 4 bases for J; bases not matched to a gene: 0. CDR3: CSVGQGTGELFF. The DNA of the CDR3 is TGCAGCGTTGGACAGGGCACCGGGGAGCTGTTTTTT.

The chain employs TRBV19 and TRBJ1-6; D remains unclear. CDR1 and CDR2 from the germline V gene are LNHDA and SQIVND (reference sequence). This CDR3 is 14 amino acids long. Between the trimmed V and J ends, which lost 7 bases and 0 bases, there was a span of 7 bases. The CDR3 protein is CASTVSSYNSPLHF. Written as DNA, the CDR3 is TGTGCCAGTACCGTGAGCTCCTATAATTCACCCCTCCACTTT.

The V and J genes are TRBV7-8 and TRBJ2-7; the D gene is possibly TRBD1 (5 bases). Deletions cut 1 base from V and 3 bases from J, with 16 bases between. The CDR3 length is 16 residues. Per the germline V gene, CDR1 is SGHVS and CDR2 is FQNEAQ. The CDR3 is CASSLGWSRGLYEQYF. The CDR3 DNA follows: TGTGCCAGCAGCTTAGGATGGAGTAGGGGTCTCTACGAGCAGTACTTC.

V is TRBV18 and J is TRBJ2-1; no reliable D call. The germline V and J ends were trimmed by 3 bases and 7 bases, with 10 bases remaining between them. CDR3 length equals 13 residues. Germline V CDR1 and CDR2: KGHSH, LQKENI. CDR3 protein: CASSPGTGNEQFF. The CDR3 region has the DNA TGTGCCAGCTCACCTGGCACGGGTAATGAGCAGTTCTTC. Drawing the rest from reference TRBV18 and TRBJ2-1, the complete variable domain is NAGVMQNPRHLVRRRGQEARLRCSPMKGHSHVYWYRQLPEEGLKFMVYLQKENIIDESGMPKERFSAEFPKEGPSILRIQQVVRGDSAAYFCASSPGTGNEQFFGPGTRLTVL.

The chain has TRBV5-1 and TRBJ2-7; 8 bases align to TRBD1. Germline V gene lookup returns CDR1 SGHRS and CDR2 YFSETQ. V dropped 2 bases and J dropped 1; count of bases not matched to a gene: 2. This CDR3 is 14 amino acids long. Written as DNA, the CDR3 is TGCGCCAGCAGCTTTCGACAGGGGTCCTACGAGCAGTACTTC. This encodes CASSFRQGSYEQYF.

The J gene is TRBJ2-6, the V gene TRBV6-2 or TRBV6-3; 7 nucleotides match TRBD2. The V segment lost 6 bases and the J segment 0 bases; nucleotides outside the gene matches: 8. The CDR3 covers 17 residues. Germline V gene sequence: CDR1 MNHEY, CDR2 SVGEGT. CDR3 loop: CASRPSGRTSGANVLTF. In DNA form, the CDR3 reads TGTGCCAGCAGACCTAGCGGACGGACCTCTGGGGCCAACGTCCTGACTTTC.

The J gene is TRBJ2-7, the V gene TRBV18, with TRBD2 identical over 11 bases. The germline V gene has CDR1 KGHSH and CDR2 LQKENI. The length of the CDR3 is 15 residues. J gave up 6 bases and V 3 bases, and 7 bases lay outside the gene matches. CDR3 sequence reads: CASSPSGRALVEQYF. In DNA form, the CDR3 reads TGTGCCAGCTCACCTAGCGGGAGGGCCTTGGTCGAGCAGTACTTC.